The 32 T cell receptor beta chains below all came from one sample that was sequenced in a study of identifying expanded T cells in peripheral blood. Produced via immunoSEQ multiplex PCR; TCRdb's table is partial and in-frame only. The data contain about 100,000 clones, approximately 88% of them seen just once; the ten biggest clones take up just over 5.5%. Specimen: blood. These receptors came from a person aged 18-70 years in good health.

V gene TRBV18 combines with J gene TRBJ2-1; D tentatively reads TRBD1 or TRBD2 (5 bases each). This CDR3 spans 15 amino acids. V gave up 1 base and J gave up 3 bases, with 10 bases separating them. CDR1 is KGHSH, CDR2 LQKENI, per germline. This CDR3 reads CASSPRGNSYNEQFF. The DNA for the CDR3 is TGTGCCAGCTCACCACGGGGGAATAGCTACAATGAGCAGTTCTTC.

This chain connects TRBV27 to TRBJ1-6, with D uncertain. Trimming took off 3 bases at V and 6 bases at J, with 9 bases between the two ends. In germline, CDR1 is MNHEY, CDR2 SMNVEV (reference sequence). The length of the CDR3 is 14 residues. The CDR3 loop is CASSLLRANSPLHF. The DNA of the CDR3 is TGTGCCAGCAGTTTGCTTAGGGCTAATTCACCCCTCCACTTT.

The V and J genes are TRBV5-3 and TRBJ2-3; TRBD2 matches at 7 bases. TRBV5-3 is assigned to the ORF class and has an uncertain function. The length of the CDR3 is 15 residues. Trimming removed 3 bases from V and 0 bases from J; junction bases left unmatched: 4. CDR3 sequence reads: CARSSKRESTDTQYF. DNA of the CDR3: TGTGCCAGAAGCTCCAAGCGGGAAAGCACAGATACGCAGTATTTT.

The chain couples TRBV6-1 to TRBJ1-1, with a tentative D call TRBD1 (5 bases). In germline, CDR1 is MNHNS, CDR2 SASEGT. This CDR3 has 14 amino acids. Trimming left V 1 base short and J 4 bases short, with 10 bases between. The CDR3 DNA reads as TGTGCCAGCAGTGAAGGGGGGGACCCCACTGAAGCTTTCTTT. It encodes CASSEGGDPTEAFF.

J is TRBJ1-3 and V is TRBV30, with 8 bases lining up with TRBD1. J gave up 2 bases and V 2 bases, and 5 bases lay outside the gene matches. CDR1 and CDR2 from the germline V gene are GTSNPN and SVGIG (reference sequence). There are 15 residues in the CDR3. This CDR3 reads CAWSIGTGTGNTIYF. The CDR3 DNA follows: TGTGCCTGGAGTATCGGGACAGGCACTGGAAACACCATATATTTT.

The genes are TRBV6-4 and TRBJ2-3, with D possibly TRBD2 on 5 matching bases. The CDR3 contains 15 residues. V lost 2 bases, J lost 5 bases, and 14 bases lay in between. Looked up from germline, CDR1 is MRHNA and CDR2 is SNTAGT. CDR3 DNA sequence: TGTGCCAGCAGTGACGCGGGTAGACCCGTAGATACGCAGTATTTT. This encodes CASSDAGRPVDTQYF.

This clone was observed a handful of times. The rearrangement uses TRBV25-1 and TRBJ2-2; weak D call: TRBD1 (5 bases). V lost 5 bases and J 0 bases, leaving 13 bases between the germline ends. Germline V gene sequence: CDR1 MGHDK, CDR2 SYGVNS. This CDR3 comprises 16 residues. The DNA for the CDR3 is TGTGCCAGCAGTCCCCTCCAGGGTTCGAACACCGGGGAGCTGTTTTTT. Translating it yields CASSPLQGSNTGELFF.

The J gene is TRBJ2-6, the V gene TRBV18; D is unresolved. Germline CDR1 is KGHSH and CDR2 is LQKENI. CDR3 length: 15 residues. Trimming left V 3 bases short and J 1 base short, with 7 bases between. CDR3 sequence: CASSPDPSGANVLTF. The DNA for the CDR3 is TGTGCCAGCTCACCTGATCCGTCTGGGGCCAACGTCCTGACTTTC.

V is TRBV2 and J is TRBJ2-5; D possibly uses TRBD1 or TRBD2 (6 bases each). In germline, CDR1 is SNHLY, CDR2 FYNNEI. V lost 8 bases and J 4 bases, leaving 14 bases between the germline ends. The CDR3 is 13 amino acids. The CDR3 here is CASRRGALETQYF. CDR3 in DNA: TGTGCCAGCCGAAGGGGGGCTCTAGAGACCCAGTACTTC.

This chain connects TRBV19 to TRBJ1-3; D is possibly TRBD1 (6 bases). Trimming removed 0 bases from V and 0 bases from J, with 15 bases in between. The CDR3 is 18 amino acids. CDR1 and CDR2 from the germline V gene are LNHDA and SQIVND (reference sequence). CDR3 protein: CASSIEKGGNHSGNTIYF. The CDR3 coding sequence is TGTGCCAGTAGTATAGAAAAAGGGGGAAACCACTCTGGAAACACCATATATTTT.

The CDR3 DNA reads TGCAGCGTACTAGCGGGATTCACAGATACGCAGTATTTT. It encodes CSVLAGFTDTQYF. The chain has TRBV29-1 and TRBJ2-3; 10 bases are a match to TRBD2. The CDR3 totals 13 residues. Germline CDR1 SQVTM, CDR2 ANQGSEA. Trimming cost V 6 bases and J 2 bases; bases outside gene matches: 2.

This clone has a single count. CDR3 bases: TGCGCCAGCAGCCATGATAAGGGGGCTCGGGTCTATGGCTACACCTTC. This gives the protein CASSHDKGARVYGYTF. The chain links TRBV4-3 to TRBJ1-2, with TRBD1 matching over 7 bases. CDR1 LGHNA and CDR2 YSLEER come from the germline V gene. This CDR3 is built from 16 residues. Trimming cost V 3 bases and J 4 bases; bases outside gene matches: 11.

As for this clone: Other DNA sequences from this sample encode an identical CDR3 as well. The chain has TRBV29-1 and TRBJ1-4; 8 bases agree with TRBD1. Germline V CDR1 and CDR2: SQVTM, ANQGSEA. The CDR3 extends over 13 amino acids. With 7 bases clipped from V and 2 bases from J, the junction kept 3 bases outside the gene matches. The CDR3 DNA is TGCAGCGCCCAGGGGGCCACTAATGAAAAACTGTTTTTT. Protein sequence: CSAQGATNEKLFF.

The gene calls are TRBV7-3 and TRBJ2-1; D is possibly TRBD2 (6 bases). The germline V gene has CDR1 SGHTA and CDR2 FQGTGA. The length of the CDR3 is 12 residues. V dropped 4 bases and J dropped 12 bases, with 13 bases sitting between them. The CDR3 nucleotides are TGTGCCAGCAGCTCCCAAGGGACTCCGCAGTTCTTC. Translating it yields CASSSQGTPQFF.

The chain carries TRBV5-1 and TRBJ2-1; TRBD2 matches 13 bases. The germline V gene has CDR1 SGHRS and CDR2 YFSETQ. This CDR3 has 14 amino acids. The V and J ends lost 4 bases and 9 bases, in that order; junction bases with no gene match: 4. Written as DNA, the CDR3 is TGCGCCAGCAGCACCGGACTAGCGGGAGCTGAGCAGTTCTTC. Translation gives CASSTGLAGAEQFF.

The J gene is TRBJ2-3, the V gene TRBV9, with 8 bases lining up with TRBD2. CDR1 is SGDLS, CDR2 YYNGEE, per germline. V shed 2 bases and J 4 bases; nucleotides not matched to a gene: 9. CDR3 size: 16 residues. CDR3 residues: CASSVSTSGVPDTQYF. CDR3 sequence (DNA): TGTGCCAGCAGCGTTTCAACTAGCGGCGTACCAGATACGCAGTATTTT.

The chain couples TRBV7-2 to TRBJ2-7; 8 bases are shared with TRBD1. V shed 1 base, J shed 1 base, and the junction held 6 bases outside the gene matches. Germline lookup yields CDR1 SGHTA and CDR2 FQGNSA. CDR3 size: 16 residues. The CDR3 loop is CASSLELDRASYEQYF. The CDR3 DNA is TGTGCCAGCAGCTTAGAATTGGACAGGGCGTCCTACGAGCAGTACTTC.

This rearrangement joins TRBV18 to TRBJ1-2; D is unresolved. Trimming stripped 0 bases from V and 1 base from J, with 21 bases between. Germline CDR1 reads KGHSH; CDR2 reads LQKENI. The CDR3 covers 19 residues. The CDR3 reads CASSPPSVSPAEVNYGYTF. CDR3 in DNA: TGTGCCAGCTCACCACCGTCGGTTTCTCCGGCAGAAGTTAACTATGGCTACACCTTC.

A single count supports this clone. The chain couples TRBV15 to TRBJ1-2; the D is unclear. Per the germline V gene, CDR1 is LNHNV and CDR2 is YYDKDF (reference sequence). CDR3 length equals 13 residues. The V end lost 5 bases, the J end lost 7 bases, and 14 bases lay between the germline ends. The CDR3 protein is CATSREGLGGYTF. As DNA, the CDR3 is TGTGCCACCAGCCGGGAGGGTTTAGGTGGCTACACCTTC.

V and J are TRBV27 and TRBJ1-5, with 7 bases lining up with TRBD1. CDR1 is MNHEY, CDR2 SMNVEV, per germline (reference sequence). The CDR3 has 12 amino acids. V was clipped by 4 bases and J by 9 bases; unmatched bases: 3. CDR3 in amino acids: CASSSQGRPQHF. The DNA for the CDR3 is TGTGCCAGCAGTTCACAGGGGCGGCCCCAGCATTTT.

The V call is TRBV9, the J call TRBJ2-7; 8 bases are a match to TRBD2. CDR1 is SGDLS, CDR2 YYNGEE, per germline. This CDR3 has 14 amino acids. Losses at the gene ends were 4 bases for V and 1 base for J; bases not matched to a gene: 4. CDR3 in amino acids: CASSPGTRSYEQYF. The CDR3 DNA reads as TGTGCCAGCAGCCCCGGGACTAGGTCCTACGAGCAGTACTTC.

The chain joins TRBV30 to TRBJ2-1; 16 bases agree with TRBD2. V gave up 0 bases and J gave up 15 bases; unmatched junction bases: 8. CDR1 and CDR2 (germline): GTSNPN, SVGIG (reference sequence). This CDR3 is 15 amino acids long. Written as DNA, the CDR3 is TGTGCCTGGAGTGTACCCGGGACTAGCGGGAGGGCCTTGTTCTTC. This gives the protein CAWSVPGTSGRALFF. The full variable domain, with the rest looked up from reference TRBV30 and TRBJ2-1, is SQTIHQWPATLVQPVGSPLSLECTVEGTSNPNLYWYRQAAGRGLQLLFYSVGIGQISSEVPQNLSASRPQDRQFILSSKKLLLSDSGFYLCAWSVPGTSGRALFFGPGTRLTVL.

The rearrangement links TRBV6-5 to TRBJ1-3, with a weak D call TRBD1 (6 bases). Germline V CDR1 and CDR2: MNHEY, SVGAGI. This CDR3 has 15 amino acids. The V end was cut by 6 bases, the J end by 0 bases, with 12 bases between. The DNA of the CDR3 is TGTGCCAGCAGCTACAGGGTTTCCTCTGGAAACACCATATATTTT. The encoded protein is CASSYRVSSGNTIYF.

The chain joins TRBV11-1 to TRBJ2-1, with 13 bases lining up with TRBD2. Germline CDR1 SGHAT, CDR2 FQDESV (reference sequence). V lost 5 bases and J lost 4; bases outside the gene matches: 5. There are 16 residues in the CDR3. The CDR3 is CASSPPGLAGYNEQFF. As DNA, the CDR3 is TGTGCCAGCAGCCCCCCGGGACTAGCGGGGTACAATGAGCAGTTCTTC.

This chain links TRBV2 with TRBJ1-5; no firm D call. Germline V gives CDR1 SNHLY, CDR2 FYNNEI. V shed 4 bases and J shed 6 bases, with 10 bases lying between them. There are 13 residues in the CDR3. CDR3 loop: CASSGRDFQPQHF. DNA of the CDR3: TGTGCCAGCAGTGGGAGAGATTTTCAGCCCCAGCATTTT.

This sequence joins TRBV5-1 and TRBJ2-7, with TRBD1 identical over 12 bases. Per germline, CDR1 SGHRS and CDR2 YFSETQ. This CDR3 has 14 residues. The ends lost 5 bases at V and 4 bases at J; junction bases unmatched: 4. CDR3 in DNA: TGCGCCAGCAGTCCGGGACAGGGGGCTTACGAGCAGTACTTC. Its protein is CASSPGQGAYEQYF.

The V call is TRBV5-4, the J call TRBJ2-1; 11 bases map to TRBD2. The germline V gene has CDR1 SGHNT and CDR2 YYREEE (reference sequence). J lost 8 bases, V lost 2 bases, and 3 bases had no gene match. This CDR3 is built from 14 residues. CDR3 sequence (DNA): TGTGCCAGCAGCTTACTAGCGGGAGCACATGAGCAGTTCTTC. Translation gives CASSLLAGAHEQFF.

The sample holds one count of this clone. The chain links TRBV13 to TRBJ2-2; 10 positions match TRBD1. The J segment lost 6 bases and the V segment lost 1 base, leaving 2 bases of the junction unmatched. The CDR3 loop spans 15 amino acids. Germline lookup yields CDR1 PRHDT and CDR2 FYEKMQ (reference sequence). This CDR3 is CASSLEGQGSGELFF. CDR3 nucleotide sequence: TGTGCCAGCAGCTTAGAGGGACAGGGGTCCGGGGAGCTGTTTTTT. The variable domain in full, with the rest retrieved from reference TRBV13 and TRBJ2-2, is AAGVIQSPRHLIKEKRETATLKCYPIPRHDTVYWYQQGPGQDPQFLISFYEKMQSDKGSIPDRFSAQQFSDYHSELNMSSLELGDSALYFCASSLEGQGSGELFFGEGSRLTVL.

The chain uses TRBV5-1 and TRBJ2-2; D is uncertain. V dropped 5 bases and J dropped 1 base, with 9 bases sitting between them. The CDR3 totals 14 residues. Germline V gives CDR1 SGHRS, CDR2 YFSETQ. The CDR3 DNA reads TGCGCCAGCAGAGAGACCCGGAACACCGGGGAGCTGTTTTTT. Its protein product is CASRETRNTGELFF.

The chain combines TRBV4-1 with TRBJ1-6; a weak D match, TRBD1 (6 bases). V was pared by 8 bases and J by 6 bases, with 17 bases between. CDR3 length: 15 residues. The germline V gene has CDR1 MGHRA and CDR2 YSYEKL. The DNA for the CDR3 is TGCGCCAGCGGACTCCGACAGGAGGGTAATTCACCCCTCCACTTT. This translates into CASGLRQEGNSPLHF.

The gene calls are TRBV5-1 and TRBJ2-1, with 9 bases identical to TRBD2. The CDR3 extends over 15 amino acids. The trim removed 0 bases at V and 6 bases at J, leaving 4 bases unmatched. Germline V lookup: CDR1 SGHRS, CDR2 YFSETQ. The DNA of the CDR3 is TGCGCCAGCAGCTTGGCGGTAGCGGGAGCCAATGAGCAGTTCTTC. It encodes CASSLAVAGANEQFF.

Here the CDR3 DNA reads TGTGCCAGCAGCCAAGAGGGAAAAGTTTCGGGCCAGCGGTATGTGGCCGGGGAGCTGTTTTTT. The encoded protein is CASSQEGKVSGQRYVAGELFF. The chain joins TRBV4-2 to TRBJ2-2, with TRBD2 as a possible D gene (5 bases). CDR3 size: 21 residues. Per the germline V gene, CDR1 is LGHNA and CDR2 is YNFKEQ. The V gene lost 0 bases and the J gene lost 6 bases, with 29 bases spanning the gap.